This TCR beta chain was profiled in a study of T cell changes during pregnancy in multiple sclerosis. This CDR3 has 18 amino acids. V shed 4 bases and J shed 1 base, with 22 bases lying between them. Clones were read by immunoSEQ multiplex PCR, and TCRdb kept only the in-frame ones, dropping some. This table holds 17,000 or so clones, around 82% found once. The chain recombines TRBV7-1 with TRBJ1-1; possibly TRBD1 for D (6 bases). TRBV7-1 is reported as an ORF; its role is uncertain. The sequence derives from a female donor in good health, enrolled as a control in a pregnancy study. The sequencing used CD8+ T cells from peripheral blood mononuclear cells, collected in the third trimester of pregnancy. The CDR3 loop reads CASSLGAGVILGNTEAFF. The CDR3 region has the DNA TGTGCCAGCAGCTTAGGAGCAGGGGTAATTTTAGGGAACACTGAAGCTTTCTTT.